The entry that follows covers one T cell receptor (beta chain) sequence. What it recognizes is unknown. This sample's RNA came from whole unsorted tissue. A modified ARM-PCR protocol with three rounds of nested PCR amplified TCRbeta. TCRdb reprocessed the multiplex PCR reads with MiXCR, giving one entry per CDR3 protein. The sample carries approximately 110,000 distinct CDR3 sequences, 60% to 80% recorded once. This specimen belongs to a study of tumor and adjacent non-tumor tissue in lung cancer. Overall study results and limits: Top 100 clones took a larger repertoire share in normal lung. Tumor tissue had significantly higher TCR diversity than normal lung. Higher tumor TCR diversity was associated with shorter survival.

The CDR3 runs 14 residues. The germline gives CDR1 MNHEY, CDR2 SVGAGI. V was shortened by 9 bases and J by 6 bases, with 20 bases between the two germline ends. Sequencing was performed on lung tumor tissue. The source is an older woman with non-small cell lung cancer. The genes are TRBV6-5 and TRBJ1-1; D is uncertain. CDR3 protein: CASRFHRQNSEAFF. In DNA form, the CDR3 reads TGTGCCAGTAGATTCCACCGTCAAAACTCTGAAGCTTTCTTT.